The next 28 T cell receptor beta chains were all read from a single sample in a study of OX40 agonist ivuxolimab in advanced cancers. Sequenced by immunoSEQ multiplex PCR; TCRdb stores in-frame clones only, minus some. The sample consists of about 77,000 clones, 65% to 90% of them appearing once. The source was CD4+ or CD8+ T cells sorted from blood, collected in a trial of the OX40 agonist ivuxolimab. These receptors were obtained from an adult with an advanced solid tumor such as melanoma, head and neck, liver or kidney cancer.

The chain carries TRBV4-2 and TRBJ2-3; perhaps TRBD2 as D (6 bases). Per the germline V gene, CDR1 is LGHNA and CDR2 is YNFKEQ. This CDR3 contains 13 residues. V lost 1 base and J 4 bases, leaving 6 bases between the germline ends. The CDR3 DNA is TGTGCCAGCAGCCAAGGACTAGCAGATACGCAGTATTTT. This sequence encodes CASSQGLADTQYF.

The rearrangement joins TRBV7-9 to TRBJ2-2; the D gene is possibly TRBD1 (5 bases). The V end was cut by 5 bases, the J end by 3 bases, with 13 bases between. The CDR3 is made up of 15 amino acids. CDR1 is SEHNR and CDR2 is FQNEAQ in the germline V gene (reference sequence). The CDR3 DNA is TGTGCCAGCAGCCCTCGTGGGGCCCACACCGGGGAGCTGTTTTTT. Amino acids: CASSPRGAHTGELFF.

The table lists this clone with a few counts. The chain links TRBV4-1 to TRBJ2-5, with 8 bases fitting TRBD1. Trimming removed 4 bases from V and 4 bases from J; junction bases left unmatched: 2. The germline CDR1 and CDR2 sequences are MGHRA and YSYEKL. This CDR3 contains 13 residues. In DNA, the CDR3 is TGCGCCAGCAGCCTAACAGGGGGAGAGACCCAGTACTTC. Its translation: CASSLTGGETQYF.

The rearrangement links TRBV2 to TRBJ2-1; 10 nucleotides align to TRBD1. CDR1 and CDR2 from the germline V gene are SNHLY and FYNNEI. The CDR3 runs 14 residues. J lost 8 bases, V lost 5 bases, and 6 bases had no gene match. In DNA form, the CDR3 reads TGTGCCAGCAGTTCGGGACAGGGGAGCGATGAGCAGTTCTTC. Protein sequence: CASSSGQGSDEQFF.

The rearrangement joins TRBV5-5 to TRBJ1-1, with 8 bases fitting TRBD1. There are 14 residues in the CDR3. Germline-derived CDR1 and CDR2 are SGHKS and YYEKEE (reference sequence). V trimming: 0 bases; J trimming: 5 bases; junction bases outside the gene matches: 3. CDR3 in amino acids: CASSLGDRGTEAFF. The CDR3 DNA is TGTGCCAGCAGCTTGGGTGACAGGGGTACTGAAGCTTTCTTT. The whole variable domain, filled in from reference TRBV5-5 and TRBJ1-1, reads DAGVTQSPTHLIKTRGQQVTLRCSPISGHKSVSWYQQVLGQGPQFIFQYYEKEERGRGNFPDRFSARQFPNYSSELNVNALLLGDSALYLCASSLGDRGTEAFFGQGTRLTVV.

This chain joins TRBV9 and TRBJ1-1; TRBD1 might be the D (6 bases). Germline assignment: CDR1 SGDLS and CDR2 YYNGEE. The CDR3 spans 14 residues. The V end lost 0 bases, the J end lost 7 bases, and 13 bases lay between the germline ends. For the CDR3, the DNA is TGTGCCAGCAGCGTAGGCCCAGGGGAAGGTGAAGCTTTCTTT. Translated: CASSVGPGEGEAFF.

This sequence joins TRBV6-5 and TRBJ2-3; D possibly corresponds to TRBD2 (7 bases). The CDR3 consists of 16 residues. The germline CDR1 and CDR2 sequences are MNHEY and SVGAGI. V was trimmed by 4 bases and J by 2 bases, leaving 16 bases between them. The CDR3 coding sequence is TGTGCCAGCAGTTTTACGGGGGGCCTAAACACAGATACGCAGTATTTT. Its protein is CASSFTGGLNTDTQYF.

J is TRBJ1-2 and V is TRBV19, with 7 bases matching TRBD1. The CDR3 contains 18 residues. V was clipped by 5 bases and J by 1 base; unmatched bases: 16. Germline CDR1 and CDR2: LNHDA and SQIVND (reference sequence). As DNA, the CDR3 is TGTGCCAGTAGTTTAATAGAGGCAGGGGGGATACATAACTATGGCTACACCTTC. Translated: CASSLIEAGGIHNYGYTF.

This chain joins TRBV19 and TRBJ1-2, with no clear D. The length of the CDR3 is 17 residues. Trimming removed 1 base from V and 3 bases from J, with 18 bases in between. CDR1 is LNHDA, CDR2 SQIVND, per germline (reference sequence). CDR3 in amino acids: CASSIARGGTDYYGYTF. In DNA, the CDR3 is TGTGCCAGTAGTATAGCCCGGGGAGGAACAGATTACTATGGCTACACCTTC.

The chain employs TRBV11-2 and TRBJ1-2; the D gene is possibly TRBD1 (6 bases). The CDR3 has 13 residues. Trimming removed 5 bases at V and 4 bases at J, with 11 bases between. Per the germline V gene, CDR1 is SGHAT and CDR2 is FQNNGV. The CDR3 loop reads CASSVDRLYGYTF. CDR3 nucleotides: TGTGCCAGCAGCGTCGACAGGCTCTATGGCTACACCTTC.

This sequence joins TRBV5-1 and TRBJ1-6; no clear D. The V gene's germline CDR1 is SGHRS and CDR2 YFSETQ. The CDR3 is 15 amino acids. V was clipped by 0 bases and J by 2 bases, with 6 bases between them. CDR3 bases: TGCGCCAGCAGCTTGGTGGACCCCTATAATTCACCCCTCCACTTT. It translates to CASSLVDPYNSPLHF.

The chain combines TRBV7-3 with TRBJ2-5; 12 bases map to TRBD1. The germline V gene has CDR1 SGHTA and CDR2 FQGTGA. J gave up 11 bases and V 1 base, and 5 bases lay outside the gene matches. The CDR3 covers 14 residues. CDR3 in amino acids: CASSLRDRGQEQYF. CDR3 nucleotide sequence: TGTGCCAGCAGCTTAAGGGACAGGGGGCAAGAGCAGTACTTC.

This sequence joins TRBV7-9 and TRBJ2-5, with 7 bases matching TRBD1. Near its end, the DNA agrees better with TRBJ2-7, so the J call may be wrong. The CDR3 is 15 residues long. Germline lookup yields CDR1 SEHNR and CDR2 FQNEAQ (reference sequence). In DNA form, the CDR3 reads TGTGCCAGCAGCTTAGCCGGGACAGAGTTCTACGAGCAGTACTTC. Its translation: CASSLAGTEFYEQYF.

J is TRBJ2-3 and V is TRBV19, with D perhaps matching TRBD1 or TRBD2 (5 bases each). Per germline, CDR1 LNHDA and CDR2 SQIVND (reference sequence). CDR3 size: 17 residues. V was clipped by 0 bases and J by 2 bases, with 15 bases between them. CDR3 sequence: CASSIEVGRGHTDTQYF. CDR3 nucleotide sequence: TGTGCCAGTAGTATAGAAGTTGGACGGGGCCACACAGATACGCAGTATTTT.

The gene calls are TRBV7-6 and TRBJ2-1; TRBD1 is a possible D gene (6 bases). In germline, CDR1 is SGHVS, CDR2 FNYEAQ. Trimming took 2 bases from V and 2 from J, leaving 16 bases between them. The CDR3 runs to 17 residues. In DNA form, the CDR3 reads TGTGCCAGCAGCTTATCTTCCGGGACAATTACCTACAATGAGCAGTTCTTC. Encoded protein: CASSLSSGTITYNEQFF.

Here the CDR3 reads CASSQDYGGLGSLNYEQYF. Written as DNA, the CDR3 is TGCGCCAGCAGCCAAGATTACGGGGGACTAGGAAGTTTGAACTACGAGCAGTACTTC. V gene TRBV4-3 combines with J gene TRBJ2-7; 8 nucleotides match TRBD2. J gave up 3 bases and V 0 bases, and 16 bases lay outside the gene matches. Looked up from germline, CDR1 is LGHNA and CDR2 is YSLEER. The CDR3 length is 19 residues.

V usage is TRBV7-2 and J usage is TRBJ2-7, with a weak D call TRBD1 (5 bases). The V and J ends lost 5 bases and 3 bases respectively, with 11 bases between them. Looked up from germline, CDR1 is SGHTA and CDR2 is FQGNSA. CDR3 length: 13 residues. The CDR3 here is CASSPWTRYEQYF. The DNA of the CDR3 is TGTGCCAGCAGCCCGTGGACACGCTACGAGCAGTACTTC.

This sequence joins TRBV11-2 and TRBJ2-7; 10 bases fit TRBD1. V lost 4 bases and J lost 0; bases outside the gene matches: 6. CDR1 SGHAT and CDR2 FQNNGV come from the germline V gene. The CDR3 is 16 residues long. CDR3: CASSSRTGGPSYEQYF. CDR3 DNA sequence: TGTGCCAGCAGCTCCAGGACAGGGGGGCCCTCCTACGAGCAGTACTTC.

The V call is TRBV4-3, the J call TRBJ2-3; no definite D call. Germline CDR1 LGHNA, CDR2 YSLEER. The V end lost 0 bases, the J end lost 4 bases, and 8 bases lay between the germline ends. There are 14 residues in the CDR3. CDR3 residues: CASSQDLPPDTQYF. The DNA of the CDR3 is TGCGCCAGCAGCCAAGATCTCCCCCCAGATACGCAGTATTTT.

This chain connects TRBV7-2 to TRBJ2-4; D ambiguous. This CDR3 comprises 16 residues. In germline, CDR1 is SGHTA, CDR2 FQGNSA. V was trimmed by 7 bases and J by 3 bases, leaving 19 bases between them. Here the CDR3 reads CASTPDAKKGKNIQYF. CDR3 nucleotides: TGTGCCAGCACCCCTGACGCCAAGAAGGGCAAAAACATTCAGTACTTC.

The gene calls are TRBV5-8 and TRBJ1-3, with a weak D call TRBD1 (5 bases). Germline CDR1 is SGHTS and CDR2 is YDEGEE. Deletions cut 2 bases from V and 1 base from J, with 16 bases between. CDR3 length: 17 amino acids. DNA of the CDR3: TGTGCCAGCAGCTTCACCGGGACTACCTCTTCTGGAAACACCATATATTTT. Amino acids: CASSFTGTTSSGNTIYF.

V and J are TRBV30 and TRBJ2-5, with 9 nucleotides matching TRBD1. After removal of 7 bases from V and 4 bases from J, the junction contained 4 bases not matched to a gene. CDR1 is GTSNPN, CDR2 SVGIG, per germline (reference sequence). This CDR3 is built from 12 residues. Here the CDR3 reads CASKQGAETQYF. CDR3 DNA: TGTGCCTCCAAACAGGGGGCAGAGACCCAGTACTTC.

CDR3 bases: TGTGCCAGCAGCTTTCGGGTCAGAAGCTCTGGAAACACCATATATTTT. Translation gives CASSFRVRSSGNTIYF. This chain uses TRBV5-6 with TRBJ1-3; D is unclear. The CDR3 is 16 amino acids. V lost 2 bases and J 0 bases, leaving 12 bases between the germline ends. Germline V CDR1 and CDR2: SGHDT, YYEEEE.

This chain links TRBV30 with TRBJ1-4; perhaps TRBD1 as D (6 bases). Germline V lookup: CDR1 GTSNPN, CDR2 SVGIG (reference sequence). V dropped 4 bases and J dropped 6 bases, with 12 bases sitting between them. The length of the CDR3 is 13 residues. CDR3 nucleotides: TGTGCCTGGAACCGGGACAAGCATGAAAAACTGTTTTTT. The encoded protein is CAWNRDKHEKLFF.

The chain couples TRBV2 to TRBJ2-5; a possible D gene is TRBD1 (5 bases). Germline CDR1 and CDR2: SNHLY and FYNNEI. The CDR3 contains 14 residues. The V gene lost 5 bases and the J gene lost 2 bases, with 12 bases spanning the gap. The CDR3, as DNA: TGTGCCAGCAGTTTAAATGGACATCAAGAGACCCAGTACTTC. The encoded protein is CASSLNGHQETQYF.

This chain joins TRBV11-2 and TRBJ2-1; possibly TRBD1 for D (6 bases). V lost 2 bases to trimming and J lost 8 bases, with 13 bases between them. Germline CDR1 reads SGHAT; CDR2 reads FQNNGV. CDR3 length: 14 amino acids. The CDR3 bases are TGTGCCAGCAGCTTATGGAACAGGGCCTATGAGCAGTTCTTC. This encodes CASSLWNRAYEQFF.

This chain uses TRBV2 with TRBJ2-2, with 8 bases aligning to TRBD1. The germline gives CDR1 SNHLY, CDR2 FYNNEI. The CDR3 length is 15 residues. V dropped 6 bases and J dropped 4; count of bases not matched to a gene: 7. The CDR3 sequence: CASRSDRGGTGELFF. Written as DNA, the CDR3 is TGTGCCAGCAGAAGTGACAGGGGTGGCACCGGGGAGCTGTTTTTT.

This chain uses TRBV5-1 with TRBJ2-1; TRBD1 agrees at 8 bases. In germline, CDR1 is SGHRS, CDR2 YFSETQ. This CDR3 is 15 amino acids long. V lost 0 bases to trimming and J lost 5 bases; unmatched junction nucleotides: 4. The CDR3: CASSLVPGGHNEQFF. DNA of the CDR3: TGCGCCAGCAGCTTGGTGCCAGGGGGCCACAATGAGCAGTTCTTC.